The present T cell receptor beta chain was sequenced within a study of radiation and T cells in renal cell carcinoma. The study, taken as a whole, reports: From baseline, blood top tumor clonotypes peaked at 2 weeks post-radiation. No pretreatment tumor biopsies were available for baseline clonotypes.

This CDR3 is built from 14 residues. CDR1 is SGHDN and CDR2 is FVKESK in the germline V gene. Trimming pared 3 bases from V and 3 bases from J, leaving 9 bases between. Repertoires were generated with immunoSEQ multiplex PCR, while TCRdb's copy carries only in-frame clones and drops some. The sample includes fewer than 200,000 clones, about 88% seen only once; the top ten take about 11%. Time point: blood 4 weeks post-SBRT, at nephrectomy. The sample's treatment: 15 Gy SBRT to primary tumor, nephrectomy 4 weeks later. Nephrectomy followed 15 Gy stereotactic body radiation by 4 weeks. Radiation-treated patients gave blood at baseline, week 2 and week 4. Note on this clone: Its antigen is still unknown.

The sequence was collected from a woman aged 45 to 65 with renal cell carcinoma. Sequences were derived from blood, sampled from a patient whose treatment included radiotherapy and nephrectomy. This rearrangement joins TRBV14 to TRBJ1-3, with D possibly TRBD1 on 6 matching bases. CDR3 loop: CASSHRGGGNTIYF. CDR3 in DNA: TGTGCCAGCAGCCACAGGGGTGGTGGAAACACCATATATTTT.